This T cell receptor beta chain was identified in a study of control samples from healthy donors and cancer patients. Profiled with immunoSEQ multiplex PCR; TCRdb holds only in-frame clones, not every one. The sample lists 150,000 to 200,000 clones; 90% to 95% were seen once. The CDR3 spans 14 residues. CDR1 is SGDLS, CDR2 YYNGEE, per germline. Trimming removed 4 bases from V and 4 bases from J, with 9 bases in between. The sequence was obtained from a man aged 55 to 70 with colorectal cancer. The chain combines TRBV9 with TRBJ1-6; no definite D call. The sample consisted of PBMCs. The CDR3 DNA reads TGTGCCAGCAGCCCTGAGGTGTATAATTCACCCCTCCACTTT. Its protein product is CASSPEVYNSPLHF.